Below are 24 T cell receptor beta chains sequenced from a single sample in a study of beta chain features in type 1 diabetes. Findings of the study overall: Moderate yet significant TCRB CDR3 shortening was seen in Type 1 diabetes patients in all four CD4+ subsets.

These receptors are not linked to any known antigen. The isolated RNA, all of it, was reverse transcribed, so expressed TCRB transcripts were what got sequenced. Produced via immunoSEQ multiplex PCR; TCRdb's table is partial and in-frame only. The table shows hundreds of thousands of clones, with more than 13% occurring only once. The specimen was naive CD4+ T cells from blood. All receptors derive from a man in his late teens or twenties with type 1 diabetes.

The gene calls are TRBV6-5 and TRBJ1-2; tentatively, D is TRBD1 (6 bases). V lost 9 bases and J 8 bases, leaving 16 bases between the germline ends. The length of the CDR3 is 12 residues. Germline CDR1 is MNHEY and CDR2 is SVGAGI. Here the CDR3 reads CASWQGLEGYTF. The CDR3 DNA follows: TGTGCCAGTTGGCAGGGGCTGGAAGGCTACACCTTC.

The chain joins TRBV27 to TRBJ1-5; D not resolved. The CDR3 sequence is 15 residues long. CDR1 MNHEY and CDR2 SMNVEV come from the germline V gene (reference sequence). V dropped 3 bases and J dropped 5 bases, with 14 bases sitting between them. The CDR3 sequence: CASSFSRGRDQPQHF. In nucleotides, the CDR3 is TGTGCCAGCAGTTTCTCCCGTGGAAGGGATCAGCCCCAGCATTTT.

Comment on this clone: Other DNA variants within this sample encode the same CDR3. CDR3 sequence: CASSLEGRGTDTQYF. CDR3 DNA sequence: TGCGCCAGCAGCTTGGAGGGCAGGGGAACAGATACGCAGTATTTT. The genes are TRBV5-1 and TRBJ2-3; maybe TRBD1 (6 bases). This CDR3 region has 15 residues. Germline CDR1 is SGHRS and CDR2 is YFSETQ. V gave up 0 bases and J gave up 3 bases, with 11 bases separating them.

The chain recombines TRBV9 with TRBJ2-1, with TRBD2 identical over 14 bases. The V gene's germline CDR1 is SGDLS and CDR2 YYNGEE. This CDR3 spans 18 amino acids. Trimming took 2 bases from V and 5 from J; bases not matched to a gene: 9. CDR3 sequence reads: CASSVSGLAGVQDNEQFF. CDR3 nucleotides: TGTGCCAGCAGCGTCTCGGGACTAGCGGGAGTTCAGGACAATGAGCAGTTCTTC. Complete variable domain (other parts from reference TRBV9 and TRBJ2-1): DSGVTQTPKHLITATGQRVTLRCSPRSGDLSVYWYQQSLDQGLQFLIQYYNGEERAKGNILERFSAQQFPDLHSELNLSSLELGDSALYFCASSVSGLAGVQDNEQFFGPGTRLTVL.

In the case of this clone: Other DNA sequences in this sample translate to the same CDR3. This chain connects TRBV5-1 to TRBJ1-2, with 10 bases lining up with TRBD1. V gave up 4 bases and J gave up 2 bases; unmatched junction bases: 2. CDR1 and CDR2 (germline): SGHRS, YFSETQ. The length of the CDR3 is 14 residues. The CDR3 DNA is TGCGCCAGCAGCCCGGGACAGGGGAACTATGGCTACACCTTC. Its translation is CASSPGQGNYGYTF.

This clone was detected only a few times. The gene calls are TRBV27 and TRBJ1-2; maybe TRBD1 (5 bases). CDR1 is MNHEY, CDR2 SMNVEV, per germline (reference sequence). V gave up 5 bases and J gave up 4 bases, with 17 bases separating them. This CDR3 contains 15 residues. The DNA of the CDR3 is TGTGCCAGCAGTCCTGAGGGACGGGGAGGCTATGGCTACACCTTC. This codes for CASSPEGRGGYGYTF.

There are a few counts of this clone. The V gene is TRBV15, the J gene TRBJ2-2; weak D call: TRBD1 (5 bases). The V gene lost 3 bases and the J gene lost 5 bases, with 13 bases spanning the gap. The CDR3 is 15 residues long. The V gene's germline CDR1 is LNHNV and CDR2 YYDKDF (reference sequence). The chain's CDR3 is CATSSRQRTTGELFF. In DNA, the CDR3 is TGTGCCACCAGCAGCAGACAGCGAACAACCGGGGAGCTGTTTTTT. Complete variable domain (other parts from reference TRBV15 and TRBJ2-2): DAMVIQNPRYQVTQFGKPVTLSCSQTLNHNVMYWYQQKSSQAPKLLFHYYDKDFNNEADTPDNFQSRRPNTSFCFLDIRSPGLGDTAMYLCATSSRQRTTGELFFGEGSRLTVL.

This chain uses TRBV2 with TRBJ2-4, with 8 positions matching TRBD2. This CDR3 has 14 residues. Germline lookup yields CDR1 SNHLY and CDR2 FYNNEI. Unmatched junction bases numbered 8, after V lost 8 bases and J lost 5 bases. For the CDR3, the DNA is TGTGCCAGCTCTCGTGGAGCGGGGGAAAACATTCAGTACTTC. Its translation is CASSRGAGENIQYF.

This clone was detected only a few times. The V gene is TRBV25-1, the J gene TRBJ1-6; 8 positions agree with TRBD1. The V segment lost 6 bases and the J segment 9 bases; nucleotides outside the gene matches: 4. This CDR3 spans 13 amino acids. Germline assignment: CDR1 MGHDK and CDR2 SYGVNS. In nucleotides, the CDR3 is TGTGCCAGCAGGGACAGGGATCTTTCACCCCTCCACTTT. Amino acids: CASRDRDLSPLHF.

This clone has a handful of counts. The gene calls are TRBV15 and TRBJ1-1; 7 nucleotides match TRBD1. CDR1 and CDR2 from the germline V gene are LNHNV and YYDKDF (reference sequence). V gave up 3 bases and J gave up 6 bases; unmatched junction bases: 10. CDR3 size: 15 residues. The CDR3 region has the DNA TGTGCCACCAGCAGCCGACAGGGAAGGGGCGCTGAAGCTTTCTTT. It specifies CATSSRQGRGAEAFF. The full variable domain, with the rest looked up from reference TRBV15 and TRBJ1-1, is DAMVIQNPRYQVTQFGKPVTLSCSQTLNHNVMYWYQQKSSQAPKLLFHYYDKDFNNEADTPDNFQSRRPNTSFCFLDIRSPGLGDTAMYLCATSSRQGRGAEAFFGQGTRLTVV.

The chain joins TRBV23-1 to TRBJ2-7, with TRBD1 as a possible D gene (6 bases). TRBV23-1 is an ORF; its function is uncertain. Trimming took off 4 bases at V and 0 bases at J, with 16 bases between the two ends. The CDR3 covers 16 residues. The CDR3 bases are TGCGCCAGCAGTCGGATTAGGGGGTTGAACTCCTACGAGCAGTACTTC. It encodes CASSRIRGLNSYEQYF.

This clone turned up a few times. The J gene is TRBJ1-5, the V gene TRBV7-2, with 8 bases that match TRBD1. J gave up 9 bases and V 6 bases, and 16 bases lay outside the gene matches. This CDR3 spans 16 amino acids. CDR1 is SGHTA, CDR2 FQGNSA, per germline. CDR3 in amino acids: CASRSSPGTGSGPQHF. Written as DNA, the CDR3 is TGTGCCAGCAGATCAAGCCCCGGGACAGGATCTGGGCCCCAGCATTTT.

This clone showed up just a few times. The CDR3 is CASRLRDRFQETQYF. In DNA, the CDR3 is TGTGCCAGCAGGTTGCGGGACAGATTCCAAGAGACCCAGTACTTC. V usage is TRBV28 and J usage is TRBJ2-5; maybe TRBD1 (7 bases). Trimming left V 6 bases short and J 1 base short, with 15 bases between. CDR3 length: 15 residues. Looked up from germline, CDR1 is MDHEN and CDR2 is SYDVKM. The full variable domain, with the rest looked up from reference TRBV28 and TRBJ2-5, is DVKVTQSSRYLVKRTGEKVFLECVQDMDHENMFWYRQDPGLGLRLIYFSYDVKMKEKGDIPEGYSVSREKKERFSLILESASTNQTSMYLCASRLRDRFQETQYFGPGTRLLVL.

This clone was seen more than once but under ten times. CDR3 nucleotide sequence: TGTGCCACCTCCCAGCTCCGTGAGACCCAGTACTTC. Translation gives CATSQLRETQYF. The J gene is TRBJ2-5, the V gene TRBV18; no definite D call. The length of the CDR3 is 12 residues. V lost 10 bases, J lost 5 bases, and 14 bases lay in between. Germline CDR1 reads KGHSH; CDR2 reads LQKENI.

This clone has only a few counts. This same CDR3 is encoded by further DNA sequences in the sample. V is TRBV7-2 and J is TRBJ2-1; D assignment may be TRBD1 or TRBD2 (6 bases each). The germline gives CDR1 SGHTA, CDR2 FQGNSA. The ends were cut back, 3 bases at V and 0 bases at J, with 9 bases in the middle. This CDR3 has 15 residues. In DNA form, the CDR3 reads TGTGCCAGCAGCTTGGGGGGCCCCTCCTACAATGAGCAGTTCTTC. It yields the protein CASSLGGPSYNEQFF.

The chain combines TRBV30 with TRBJ1-6; no firm D call. V lost 5 bases and J 6 bases, leaving 14 bases between the germline ends. This CDR3 has 14 residues. The germline gives CDR1 GTSNPN, CDR2 SVGIG (reference sequence). The CDR3 protein is CAWGKGLTNSPLHF. In DNA form, the CDR3 reads TGTGCCTGGGGGAAGGGCTTAACTAATTCACCCCTCCACTTT.

V usage is TRBV30 and J usage is TRBJ1-5, with 7 bases identical to TRBD1. The CDR3 is 14 residues long. CDR1 is GTSNPN, CDR2 SVGIG, per germline (reference sequence). With V trimmed by 2 bases and J by 7 bases, 8 bases remained unmatched. Here the CDR3 reads CAWSRRGQFQPQHF. Here the CDR3 DNA reads TGTGCCTGGAGTAGGAGGGGGCAGTTCCAGCCCCAGCATTTT.

Turning to this clone: A junction end diverges from the germline sequence, so it may reflect a read error. This rearrangement joins TRBV11-2 to TRBJ2-3, with 7 positions matching TRBD2. Germline assignment: CDR1 SGHAT and CDR2 FQNNGV. The CDR3 runs to 11 residues. This CDR3 reads CASSPRGVRNF. CDR3 in DNA: TGTGCCAGCAGCCCCCGGGGGGTGAGGAATTTT.

The chain joins TRBV6-5 to TRBJ2-5; 8 nucleotides agree with TRBD2. Germline V gene sequence: CDR1 MNHEY, CDR2 SVGAGI. Unmatched junction bases numbered 5, after V lost 0 bases and J lost 2 bases. The CDR3 totals 16 residues. The CDR3 DNA follows: TGTGCCAGCAGTTACTCGCTCAGCGGGGGACAAGAGACCCAGTACTTC. Encoded protein: CASSYSLSGGQETQYF.

This chain connects TRBV30 to TRBJ2-6; 7 bases are a match to TRBD1. J gave up 2 bases and V 2 bases, and 3 bases lay outside the gene matches. This CDR3 has 15 residues. Per the germline V gene, CDR1 is GTSNPN and CDR2 is SVGIG (reference sequence). The CDR3 loop reads CAWSIGTAGANVLTF. CDR3 coding DNA: TGTGCCTGGAGTATCGGGACAGCTGGGGCCAACGTCCTGACTTTC.

This clone was found a few times. This chain links TRBV4-3 with TRBJ2-3, with D uncertain. The CDR3 is 14 residues long. CDR1 LGHNA and CDR2 YSLEER come from the germline V gene. Trimming pared 4 bases from V and 2 bases from J, leaving 10 bases between. The CDR3: CASSPARATDTQYF. The CDR3 bases are TGCGCCAGCAGCCCAGCCCGGGCCACAGATACGCAGTATTTT.

This clone was recorded a few times. V and J are TRBV20-1 and TRBJ2-1, with D maybe TRBD2 (5 bases). Germline V gene data show CDR1 as DFQATT and CDR2 as SNEGSKA (reference sequence). The CDR3 totals 10 residues. CDR3 in DNA: TGCAGAGGCGGGTACAATGAGCAGTTCTTC. Its translation is CRGGYNEQFF.

The chain recombines TRBV19 with TRBJ2-1; D not resolved. The CDR3 is 15 residues long. Germline V gene sequence: CDR1 LNHDA, CDR2 SQIVND (reference sequence). The ends were cut back, 3 bases at V and 6 bases at J, with 15 bases in the middle. In DNA, the CDR3 is TGTGCCAGTAGTATTCGTGACCTCTCTACCAATGAGCAGTTCTTC. Translated: CASSIRDLSTNEQFF.

V and J are TRBV4-1 and TRBJ2-1, with 8 bases identical to TRBD1. The CDR3 totals 19 residues. After removal of 0 bases from V and 5 bases from J, the junction contained 15 bases not matched to a gene. From germline, CDR1 is MGHRA and CDR2 YSYEKL. CDR3 sequence reads: CASSQDHRFRQGFNNEQFF. Here the CDR3 DNA reads TGCGCCAGCAGCCAAGATCACAGGTTTAGACAGGGGTTCAACAATGAGCAGTTCTTC.